This entry features one TCR beta chain sequence. The target antigen is unknown. One junction end does not reproduce the germline sequence, and a read error may be involved. The entry originates in a study of identical twins. Study conclusions and caveats: The authors drew conclusions from cross-sectional statistical analysis rather than following the same donors.

This CDR3 region has 16 residues. Germline loops: CDR1 SSHAT, CDR2 FNYEAQ (reference sequence). Template switching supplied a universal primer site; unique molecular identifiers were carried on the cDNA. One entry per CDR3 protein results from TCRdb running MiXCR on the 5' RACE reads. The sample lists about 700,000 distinct CDR3 sequences; 8% to 9% were seen once. Separately, the same data were catalogued under a study of yellow fever vaccine responses in identical twins. From that second work: Vaccine T cell responses of twins reportedly seemed partly convergent and partly personalized.

Sequencing was performed on PBMCs. The chain employs TRBV7-7 and TRBJ2-5; the D gene is possibly TRBD2 (6 bases). This sequence was found in a young woman in good health. CDR3 sequence: CASSLVAEGKGETQYF. The DNA for the CDR3 is TGTGCTAGCAGCTTAGTGGCGGAGGGGAAGGGTGAGACCCAGTACTTC.